What follows are 25 T cell receptor beta chains derived from one specimen sequenced in a study of T cells after yellow fever vaccination. Each CDR3 protein is one row after TCRdb ran MiXCR on the 5' RACE reads. This repertoire shows a few hundred thousand distinct CDR3 sequences, around 6.7% found once; its top ten account for around 1%. The specimen comprised CD4+ T cells sorted from PBMCs, sampled on the day of the yellow fever booster vaccination. The receptors come from a man aged 25-40 years who received the YFV17D yellow fever vaccine.

This chain connects TRBV7-2 to TRBJ2-1; no firm D call. Germline V gene lookup returns CDR1 SGHTA and CDR2 FQGNSA. The CDR3 sequence is 14 residues long. V lost 5 bases to trimming and J lost 0 bases, with 8 bases between them. CDR3 residues: CASSPWSSYNEQFF. CDR3 nucleotides: TGTGCCAGCAGCCCATGGAGCTCCTACAATGAGCAGTTCTTC.

This clonotype has a count of ten or more. The V call is TRBV5-1, the J call TRBJ2-1, with 7 bases that match TRBD2. Germline V CDR1 and CDR2: SGHRS, YFSETQ. This CDR3 has 13 residues. Losses at the gene ends were 4 bases for V and 9 bases for J; bases not matched to a gene: 7. This CDR3 is CASSPGLGLEQFF. The CDR3 nucleotides read TGCGCCAGCAGCCCTGGACTAGGACTTGAGCAGTTCTTC.

There are many counts of this clonotype. The V call is TRBV6-2 or TRBV6-3, the J call TRBJ2-7, with D tentatively TRBD2 (6 bases). V gave up 7 bases and J gave up 1 base, with 17 bases separating them. Germline assignment: CDR1 MNHEY and CDR2 SVGEGT. CDR3 size: 15 residues. As DNA, the CDR3 is TGTGCCAGCACTTCCTCGGGGGTGTCGTCCTACGAGCAGTACTTC. Translating gives CASTSSGVSSYEQYF.

The chain is built from TRBV7-2 and TRBJ2-3; D is unclear. Deletions cut 5 bases from V and 1 base from J, with 13 bases between. There are 15 residues in the CDR3. Germline V gene data show CDR1 as SGHTA and CDR2 as FQGNSA. DNA of the CDR3: TGTGCCAGCAGCGTCCCGACAATGGGCACAGATACGCAGTATTTT. This gives the protein CASSVPTMGTDTQYF.

This clonotype was counted only a few times. The chain joins TRBV7-2 to TRBJ2-7; D call uncertain. The germline gives CDR1 SGHTA, CDR2 FQGNSA. This CDR3 has 16 amino acids. Trimming removed 3 bases at V and 3 bases at J, with 18 bases between. The CDR3 protein is CASSLSSGPRVYEQYF. The CDR3, as DNA: TGTGCCAGCAGCTTGTCGTCAGGACCTAGGGTCTACGAGCAGTACTTC. The full variable domain, rest sourced from reference TRBV7-2 and TRBJ2-7, is GAGVSQSPSNKVTEKGKDVELRCDPISGHTALYWYRQSLGQGLEFLIYFQGNSAPDKSGLPSDRFSAERTGGSVSTLTIQRTQQEDSAVYLCASSLSSGPRVYEQYFGPGTRLTVT.

This clonotype was seen more than once but under ten times. The chain links TRBV7-8 to TRBJ2-5; D gene unclear. In germline, CDR1 is SGHVS, CDR2 FQNEAQ. The germline V and J ends were trimmed by 4 bases and 5 bases, with 20 bases remaining between them. The CDR3 is made up of 16 amino acids. The CDR3 loop is CASSSSRDRVWETQYF. In DNA form, the CDR3 reads TGTGCCAGCAGCTCCAGTCGAGATAGAGTTTGGGAGACCCAGTACTTC.

This clonotype came up many times. This rearrangement joins TRBV7-9 to TRBJ2-5; D is perhaps TRBD1 (6 bases). With 1 base removed from V and 1 base from J, the gap between germline ends came to 16 bases. Per germline, CDR1 SEHNR and CDR2 FQNEAQ (reference sequence). There are 17 residues in the CDR3. CDR3 DNA: TGTGCCAGCAGCTTAGGTATACAACAGGGTCCCCAAGAGACCCAGTACTTC. Encoded protein: CASSLGIQQGPQETQYF.

This clonotype was counted many times. V is TRBV6-1 and J is TRBJ2-1, with D perhaps matching TRBD1 or TRBD2 (6 bases each). The V and J ends lost 5 bases and 2 bases respectively, with 13 bases between them. Germline CDR1 and CDR2: MNHNS and SASEGT. This CDR3 is built from 15 residues. CDR3 sequence reads: CASSQTGAAYNEQFF. For the CDR3, the DNA is TGTGCCAGCAGTCAGACGGGGGCGGCCTACAATGAGCAGTTCTTC.

This clonotype was seen at least ten times. The rearrangement links TRBV12-3 or TRBV12-4 to TRBJ2-4; 7 bases are shared with TRBD1. There are 15 residues in the CDR3. V was pared by 6 bases and J by 2 bases, with 7 bases of the junction left unmatched. The CDR3 loop is CASSRDRVPKNIQYF. In DNA, the CDR3 is TGTGCCAGCAGCCGCGACAGGGTGCCCAAAAACATTCAGTACTTC.

Only a few counts were recorded for this clonotype. This chain's CDR3 is CASSPRGQNTEAFF. In nucleotides, the CDR3 is TGTGCCAGCAGCCCCAGGGGCCAGAACACTGAAGCTTTCTTT. V usage is TRBV3-1 and J usage is TRBJ1-1; D may be TRBD1 (6 bases). The CDR3 totals 14 residues. CDR1 and CDR2 (germline): LGHDT, YNNKEL (reference sequence). V lost 4 bases, J lost 1 base, and 10 bases lay in between.

The V and J genes are TRBV12-3 or TRBV12-4 and TRBJ1-6, with D tentatively TRBD1 (6 bases). V was trimmed by 4 bases and J by 9 bases, leaving 13 bases between them. The CDR3 spans 14 residues. CDR3: CASSSRQAGSPLHF. CDR3 nucleotides: TGTGCCAGCAGTTCTCGACAGGCCGGTTCACCCCTCCACTTT.

Ten or more counts support this clonotype. J is TRBJ2-2 and V is TRBV2; D gene unclear. The length of the CDR3 is 14 residues. CDR1 is SNHLY, CDR2 FYNNEI, per germline. V lost 7 bases and J lost 6, with 15 bases in between. The CDR3 loop reads CASKTTQSSGELFF. The CDR3 DNA follows: TGTGCCAGCAAAACGACCCAATCTTCCGGGGAGCTGTTTTTT.

This clonotype was counted many times. This sequence joins TRBV7-9 and TRBJ2-4; possible D gene TRBD1, 5 bases. The CDR3 loop spans 16 amino acids. Trimming left V 6 bases short and J 0 bases short, with 15 bases between. Germline CDR1 SEHNR, CDR2 FQNEAQ (reference sequence). In nucleotides, the CDR3 is TGTGCCAGCAGTTCCGCTGGGGCATTAGCCAAAAACATTCAGTACTTC. It translates to CASSSAGALAKNIQYF. The full variable domain, completed using reference TRBV7-9 and TRBJ2-4, is DTGVSQNPRHKITKRGQNVTFRCDPISEHNRLYWYRQTLGQGPEFLTYFQNEAQLEKSRLLSDRFSAERPKGSFSTLEIQRTEQGDSAMYLCASSSAGALAKNIQYFGAGTRLSVL.

The chain couples TRBV7-2 to TRBJ1-2; unclear D gene. The CDR3 totals 14 residues. Deletions cut 3 bases from V and 2 bases from J, with 10 bases between. The germline CDR1 and CDR2 sequences are SGHTA and FQGNSA. The CDR3: CASSFLWENYGYTF. For the CDR3, the DNA is TGTGCCAGCAGCTTTCTCTGGGAGAACTATGGCTACACCTTC.

This clonotype was seen more than once but under ten times. The chain uses TRBV10-3 and TRBJ2-5; D remains unclear. Germline V lookup: CDR1 ENHRY, CDR2 SYGVKD. The CDR3 is made up of 12 amino acids. Between the trimmed V and J ends, which lost 10 bases and 2 bases, there was a span of 11 bases. CDR3 sequence (DNA): TGTGCCACTTCGGACCATCAAGAGACCCAGTACTTC. Protein sequence: CATSDHQETQYF.

The J gene is TRBJ2-7, the V gene TRBV24-1, with D perhaps matching TRBD1 (5 bases). Trimming took off 2 bases at V and 1 base at J, with 11 bases between the two ends. The CDR3 totals 15 residues. The germline V gene encodes CDR1 KGHDR and CDR2 SFDVKD. CDR3 sequence (DNA): TGTGCCACCAGTGATTCCCGACAGTCATCCTACGAGCAGTACTTC. Its protein product is CATSDSRQSSYEQYF.

This clonotype was observed a few times. The chain employs TRBV7-2 and TRBJ2-1, with 12 nucleotides matching TRBD2. V shed 4 bases and J 6 bases; nucleotides not matched to a gene: 7. The length of the CDR3 is 16 residues. CDR1 is SGHTA, CDR2 FQGNSA, per germline. CDR3 sequence reads: CASSSGTSGYINEQFF. The CDR3 bases are TGTGCCAGCAGCTCCGGGACTAGCGGGTACATCAATGAGCAGTTCTTC.

This clonotype occurred many times. The chain joins TRBV7-2 to TRBJ2-1; D is unclear. Germline CDR1 SGHTA, CDR2 FQGNSA. The CDR3 extends over 12 amino acids. Trimming stripped 7 bases from V and 9 bases from J, with 13 bases between. The CDR3 reads CASNVYQSEQFF. The CDR3 DNA sequence: TGTGCCAGCAACGTTTACCAGAGTGAGCAGTTCTTC.

This clonotype showed up just a few times. The chain uses TRBV5-1 and TRBJ2-7; D is possibly TRBD1 (6 bases). The CDR3 has 13 residues. Germline-derived CDR1 and CDR2 are SGHRS and YFSETQ. Trimming shortened V by 2 bases and J by 3 bases, and 9 bases separated the two germline ends. The CDR3 bases are TGCGCCAGCAGCTTAACAGGGCTCTACGAGCAGTACTTC. Residues: CASSLTGLYEQYF.

This clonotype appeared a few times. The rearrangement uses TRBV11-2 and TRBJ2-3, with 8 positions matching TRBD2. CDR1 and CDR2 from the germline V gene are SGHAT and FQNNGV. The CDR3 has 15 residues. Trimming at V came to 7 bases and at J to 0 bases, leaving 6 bases not matched to a gene. CDR3 sequence: CASNSGGYSTDTQYF. CDR3 DNA sequence: TGTGCCAGCAACAGCGGGGGCTACAGCACAGATACGCAGTATTTT.

The CDR3 loop is CSAKTPTSWHNEQFF. For the CDR3, the DNA is TGCAGTGCGAAAACCCCGACTAGCTGGCACAATGAGCAGTTCTTC. The chain carries TRBV20-1 and TRBJ2-1; TRBD2 matches 7 bases. Per germline, CDR1 DFQATT and CDR2 SNEGSKA (reference sequence). The CDR3 length is 15 residues. V trimming: 6 bases; J trimming: 5 bases; junction bases outside the gene matches: 13.

This clonotype has a count of ten or more. The V gene is TRBV7-8, the J gene TRBJ2-2; 9 bases fit TRBD1. The CDR3 is 15 amino acids. Germline CDR1 is SGHVS and CDR2 is FQNEAQ. After removal of 5 bases from V and 5 bases from J, the junction contained 6 bases not matched to a gene. Here the CDR3 DNA reads TGTGCCAGCAGCCCGACGGGACAGGGTACCGGGGAGCTGTTTTTT. The encoded protein is CASSPTGQGTGELFF.

The gene calls are TRBV18 and TRBJ2-2; D remains ambiguous. V was cut by 5 bases and J by 1 base, with 5 bases left in between. There are 13 residues in the CDR3. The germline V gene encodes CDR1 KGHSH and CDR2 LQKENI. The CDR3 here is CASSTMNTGELFF. The CDR3, as DNA: TGTGCCAGCTCAACTATGAACACCGGGGAGCTGTTTTTT.

The table lists this clonotype with a few counts. The chain links TRBV20-1 to TRBJ2-1, with 7 bases fitting TRBD2. The V and J ends lost 6 bases and 9 bases, in that order; junction bases with no gene match: 5. The germline V gene encodes CDR1 DFQATT and CDR2 SNEGSKA (reference sequence). The CDR3 sequence is 11 residues long. The DNA for the CDR3 is TGCAGTGCCCGGACTAGGCTTGAGCAGTTCTTC. It encodes CSARTRLEQFF.

At least ten counts were recorded for this clonotype. The rearrangement joins TRBV5-1 to TRBJ2-1; D uncertain. Looked up from germline, CDR1 is SGHRS and CDR2 is YFSETQ. Trimming shortened V by 0 bases and J by 4 bases, and 8 bases separated the two germline ends. The CDR3 has 14 amino acids. CDR3 sequence (DNA): TGCGCCAGCAGCTTGGTCGTCCCATACAATGAGCAGTTCTTC. It yields the protein CASSLVVPYNEQFF.